This TCR beta chain was obtained from a study of a mutant IDH1 vaccine in newly diagnosed glioma. Study in general: The patients received vaccinations eight times, in weeks 1, 3, 5, 7, 11, 15, 19 and 23. Commencement of vaccination occurred 4-6 weeks following radiotherapy alone, or concurrently with temozolomide cycles. Every participant had undergone radiotherapy, temozolomide, or both before, and most underwent both.

A word on this clone: Its matching antigen is unknown.

Specified time point: week 5, during vaccination. Alongside topical imiquimod, each dose of vaccine comprised 300 ug of mutant IDH1 20-mer peptide. TCRdb keeps only in-frame clones here, not all; method: immunoSEQ multiplex PCR. The sample lists over 50,000 clones, 85% to 90% seen once, with about 4.6% in the top ten. Germline CDR1 and CDR2: MGHRA and YSYEKL. The V and J ends lost 3 bases and 4 bases respectively, with 9 bases between them. The CDR3 runs to 13 residues. Study-wide results and limits: Among all patients, vaccine-induced immune responses occurred in around 94%.

The sequence was collected from a middle-aged woman with glioma. This sample comprised PBMCs, obtained from a glioma patient whose treatment included an IDH1 peptide vaccine. The chain links TRBV4-1 to TRBJ1-1, with D perhaps TRBD1 (6 bases). CDR3 protein: CASSQTGPTEAFF. The CDR3 DNA reads as TGCGCCAGCAGCCAGACAGGTCCCACTGAAGCTTTCTTT.